This T cell receptor beta chain was found in a study of blood T cell repertoires in COVID-19. Study-level information: The study drew acute and convalescent COVID-19 samples from the United States, Italy and Spain. T cells, B-cell-depleted T cells, or PBMCs supplied cDNA or gDNA.

This clone was counted once. Original processing methods: It was from reference gene primer amplification that nucleated cell counts were estimated. TCRdb keeps only in-frame clones here, not all; method: immunoSEQ multiplex PCR. V, J and clone size are those of that table, while D and trimming were read from the DNA. This sample has 100,000 or so clones, with approximately 78% found just once. V dropped 0 bases and J dropped 1 base, with 8 bases sitting between them. This CDR3 has 15 amino acids. Germline CDR1 reads SGHTA; CDR2 reads FQGNSA. The V and J genes are TRBV7-2 and TRBJ2-3; D is ambiguous. The sequenced sample was peripheral blood. This sequence was found in a man aged 45-65 years with active or convalescent COVID-19. The CDR3 here is CASSLASTGTDTQYF. The CDR3 DNA is TGTGCCAGCAGCTTAGCCTCCACGGGCACAGATACGCAGTATTTT.